Below are 30 T cell receptor beta chains sequenced from a single sample in a study of identical twins (dated by TCRdb to 2015 to 2016). To prepare the library, 5' RACE was applied. Instrument on record: Illumina HiSeq 2000. The public reads were reprocessed in TCRdb via fastp at Q25 and MiXCR, keeping in-frame beta chains. Rows merge per CDR3 protein into single entries with the most common DNA and genes. This sample lists fewer than 500,000 distinct CDR3 sequences; more than 20% were detected once. The ten most abundant clones make up 2.5% to 3.5% of the sample. The same sample was also studied in work on T cells expressing NK-cell markers.

Specimen: CD4+ T cells sorted from blood. These receptors originate from a woman between 18 and 30 years old in good health.

CDR3 nucleotides: TGTGCCAGCAGTTACGGGACAAATCAGCCCCAGCATTTT. This sequence encodes CASSYGTNQPQHF. This chain joins TRBV6-6 and TRBJ1-5; weak D call: TRBD1 (6 bases). Trimming pared 2 bases from V and 4 bases from J, leaving 6 bases between. The CDR3 runs 13 residues. In germline, CDR1 is MNHNY, CDR2 SVGAGI (reference sequence).

This clonotype was seen only a few times. For the CDR3, the DNA is TGCAGTGCTAGAGTTCCCCCGGGACAGGGGACCTACGAGCAGTACTTC. Protein: CSARVPPGQGTYEQYF. V gene TRBV20-1 combines with J gene TRBJ2-7; 10 bases line up with TRBD1. The junction had 8 bases not matched to a gene; V was cut back by 1 base and J by 2 bases. Germline values: CDR1 DFQATT, CDR2 SNEGSKA (reference sequence). The CDR3 runs 16 residues.

The gene calls are TRBV20-1 and TRBJ2-5; D gene ambiguous. V dropped 3 bases and J dropped 5 bases, with 22 bases sitting between them. CDR1 is DFQATT and CDR2 is SNEGSKA in the germline V gene (reference sequence). The CDR3 loop spans 16 amino acids. CDR3 residues: CSASPLTATPWETQYF. CDR3 bases: TGCAGTGCTAGCCCTTTAACGGCGACTCCCTGGGAGACCCAGTACTTC.

This clonotype was detected a few times. The CDR3 reads CASSELAPGRDTQYF. The CDR3 nucleotides read TGTGCCAGCAGTGAACTGGCCCCCGGGAGGGATACGCAGTATTTT. The chain recombines TRBV2 with TRBJ2-3; 7 nucleotides line up with TRBD2. Germline V gives CDR1 SNHLY, CDR2 FYNNEI. The CDR3 totals 15 residues. The ends lost 2 bases at V and 6 bases at J; junction bases unmatched: 8.

This rearrangement joins TRBV20-1 to TRBJ2-2, with 11 bases aligning to TRBD2. The trim removed 0 bases at V and 2 bases at J, leaving 2 bases unmatched. The CDR3 covers 16 residues. Per the germline V gene, CDR1 is DFQATT and CDR2 is SNEGSKA (reference sequence). CDR3 coding DNA: TGCAGTGCTAGAGAAGGGACTAGCGGTAACACCGGGGAGCTGTTTTTT. Its protein is CSAREGTSGNTGELFF.

In nucleotides, the CDR3 is TGTGCCAGCAGCGAGCGACCGACAGGCACCAATCAGCCCCAGCATTTT. Translation gives CASSERPTGTNQPQHF. V gene TRBV2 combines with J gene TRBJ1-5; perhaps TRBD1 as D (6 bases). V lost 6 bases, J lost 3 bases, and 18 bases lay in between. The CDR3 length is 16 residues. Germline V gives CDR1 SNHLY, CDR2 FYNNEI.

The chain couples TRBV7-3 to TRBJ2-7; D remains unclear. The CDR3 length is 16 residues. Germline V gene data show CDR1 as SGHTA and CDR2 as FQGTGA. The V and J ends lost 4 bases and 4 bases respectively, with 20 bases between them. The DNA of the CDR3 is TGTGCCAGCAGCTCCGAAGGGCCGGAAGAAGTTTACGAGCAGTACTTC. This encodes CASSSEGPEEVYEQYF.

This clonotype turned up a few times. CDR3 in DNA: TGCGCCAGCAGCGAAAGACAGGGGGCGCCGCTAGAGACCCAGTACTTC. Protein: CASSERQGAPLETQYF. The rearrangement uses TRBV5-1 and TRBJ2-5; TRBD1 matches 10 bases. The germline V gene encodes CDR1 SGHRS and CDR2 YFSETQ. The V segment lost 4 bases and the J segment 4 bases; nucleotides outside the gene matches: 10. CDR3 length: 16 amino acids.

With respect to this clonotype: One end of the junction fails to match germline, which may point to a read error. This sequence joins TRBV3-1 and TRBJ2-7; D remains unclear. Germline assignment: CDR1 LGHDT and CDR2 YNNKEL (reference sequence). The CDR3 contains 14 residues. CDR3 bases: TGTGCCAGCAGCCCAGCTCCCAGTTCCTACGGGCAGTACTTC. It codes for CASSPAPSSYGQYF.

This clonotype was observed at least ten times. This sequence joins TRBV20-1 and TRBJ1-1, with D hard to call. CDR3 length equals 11 residues. Germline V gives CDR1 DFQATT, CDR2 SNEGSKA (reference sequence). Trimming removed 3 bases from V and 0 bases from J, with 2 bases in between. CDR3 DNA: TGCAGTGCTAGGGTGAACACTGAAGCTTTCTTT. Translated: CSARVNTEAFF.

J is TRBJ2-5 and V is TRBV6-5; no clear D gene. Germline V gives CDR1 MNHEY, CDR2 SVGAGI. V lost 0 bases and J 4 bases, leaving 12 bases between the germline ends. This CDR3 contains 15 residues. CDR3 sequence reads: CASSYSTALPETQYF. The CDR3 DNA reads TGTGCCAGCAGTTACTCGACGGCCTTACCAGAGACCCAGTACTTC.

This clonotype was observed a single time. The chain uses TRBV11-2 and TRBJ2-3; 9 nucleotides align to TRBD1. Germline CDR1 reads SGHAT; CDR2 reads FQNNGV. The junction had 2 bases not matched to a gene; V was cut back by 1 base and J by 3 bases. The CDR3 sequence is 15 residues long. The CDR3, as DNA: TGTGCCAGCAGCTTAGCAGGACAGGGGACAGATACGCAGTATTTT. It codes for CASSLAGQGTDTQYF.

The rearrangement uses TRBV7-9 and TRBJ1-1; unclear D gene. CDR1 and CDR2 (germline): SEHNR, FQNEAQ (reference sequence). Deletions cut 5 bases from V and 0 bases from J, with 10 bases between. CDR3 length: 14 amino acids. Written as DNA, the CDR3 is TGTGCCAGCAGCGGCAGCAGAATGAACACTGAAGCTTTCTTT. It encodes CASSGSRMNTEAFF. The full variable domain, with the rest looked up from reference TRBV7-9 and TRBJ1-1, is DTGVSQNPRHKITKRGQNVTFRCDPISEHNRLYWYRQTLGQGPEFLTYFQNEAQLEKSRLLSDRFSAERPKGSFSTLEIQRTEQGDSAMYLCASSGSRMNTEAFFGQGTRLTVV.

This clonotype has a handful of counts. V is TRBV7-2 and J is TRBJ2-5; D uncertain. Germline CDR1 reads SGHTA; CDR2 reads FQGNSA. The CDR3 spans 12 residues. The V end was cut by 6 bases, the J end by 0 bases, with 5 bases between. The CDR3 region is CASRWDQETQYF. CDR3 in DNA: TGTGCCAGCAGATGGGACCAAGAGACCCAGTACTTC. The full variable domain, with the rest looked up from reference TRBV7-2 and TRBJ2-5, is GAGVSQSPSNKVTEKGKDVELRCDPISGHTALYWYRQSLGQGLEFLIYFQGNSAPDKSGLPSDRFSAERTGGSVSTLTIQRTQQEDSAVYLCASRWDQETQYFGPGTRLLVL.

V and J are TRBV20-1 and TRBJ1-1; a weak D match, TRBD1 (6 bases). The germline gives CDR1 DFQATT, CDR2 SNEGSKA (reference sequence). The CDR3 is 12 residues long. The V gene lost 5 bases and the J gene lost 8 bases, with 15 bases spanning the gap. The CDR3 spells CSAGPQDREAFF. Written as DNA, the CDR3 is TGCAGTGCTGGGCCCCAAGACAGGGAAGCTTTCTTT.

This clonotype occurred a few times. The chain has TRBV29-1 and TRBJ2-2; the D is unclear. The germline V gene encodes CDR1 SQVTM and CDR2 ANQGSEA. V gave up 4 bases and J gave up 7 bases, with 7 bases separating them. The CDR3 sequence is 11 residues long. As DNA, the CDR3 is TGCAGCGTTGCGCGGAGCGGGGAGCTGTTTTTT. It specifies CSVARSGELFF.

The chain links TRBV5-1 to TRBJ2-2; TRBD2 matches 10 bases. The CDR3 has 16 residues. From germline, CDR1 is SGHRS and CDR2 YFSETQ. Trimming cost V 0 bases and J 7 bases; bases outside gene matches: 6. The CDR3 DNA reads TGCGCCAGCAGCTTGGAAGCGGGAGGGCCCGGCGGGGAGCTGTTTTTT. It is translated as CASSLEAGGPGGELFF.

The sample holds a few counts of this clonotype. The chain uses TRBV14 and TRBJ2-7; possibly TRBD1 or TRBD2 for D (5 bases each). Trimming left V 4 bases short and J 5 bases short, with 15 bases between. The CDR3 is made up of 14 amino acids. CDR1 is SGHDN and CDR2 is FVKESK in the germline V gene. The CDR3 sequence: CASSPPGTGNEQYF. The CDR3 DNA sequence: TGTGCCAGCAGCCCCCCAGGGACGGGGAACGAGCAGTACTTC.

V is TRBV12-3 or TRBV12-4 and J is TRBJ2-3, with 9 bases aligning to TRBD2. CDR3 length equals 17 residues. V lost 3 bases to trimming and J lost 2 bases; unmatched junction nucleotides: 9. The CDR3, as DNA: TGTGCCAGCAGTTTCTGGCGGGGGGGCCTGGACACAGATACGCAGTATTTT. Translated: CASSFWRGGLDTDTQYF.

This clonotype was counted a few times. CDR3 DNA: TGTGCCAGCAGCTTCTTAACAGCGGGACAGAATGAGCAGTTCTTC. It specifies CASSFLTAGQNEQFF. The rearrangement joins TRBV7-9 to TRBJ2-1; D may correspond to TRBD1 or TRBD2 (7 bases each). CDR1 and CDR2 from the germline V gene are SEHNR and FQNEAQ (reference sequence). V lost 3 bases, J lost 7 bases, and 16 bases lay in between. The CDR3 is 15 amino acids.

This clonotype has more than one count but fewer than ten. V is TRBV3-1 and J is TRBJ1-1; possibly TRBD1 for D (5 bases). CDR3 length: 14 residues. The germline V gene has CDR1 LGHDT and CDR2 YNNKEL (reference sequence). Trimming took 4 bases from V and 11 from J, leaving 20 bases between them. The CDR3 DNA reads TGTGCCAGCAGCCGTAGGGAGGCTCAGGGATCGGCTTTCTTT. Its protein is CASSRREAQGSAFF.

A few counts support this clonotype. The chain has TRBV3-1 and TRBJ1-1; weak D call: TRBD1 (6 bases). Germline V gene lookup returns CDR1 LGHDT and CDR2 YNNKEL (reference sequence). The CDR3 runs to 13 residues. V dropped 4 bases and J dropped 11 bases, with 17 bases sitting between them. As DNA, the CDR3 is TGTGCCAGCAGCCGTCCAGGGGTTGGTAAGGCTTTCTTT. The encoded protein is CASSRPGVGKAFF.

The table lists this clonotype with a few counts. The rearrangement links TRBV12-3 or TRBV12-4 to TRBJ1-1; unclear D gene. Trimming removed 5 bases from V and 4 bases from J, with 14 bases in between. This CDR3 is built from 14 residues. For the CDR3, the DNA is TGTGCCAGCAGTCACAGATACGAGAGCACTGAAGCTTTCTTT. Its translation: CASSHRYESTEAFF.

The gene calls are TRBV12-3 or TRBV12-4 and TRBJ2-5; D is perhaps TRBD2 (5 bases). The CDR3 contains 11 residues. Trimming pared 7 bases from V and 5 bases from J, leaving 8 bases between. The CDR3 reads CASKSGETQYF. The CDR3 nucleotides are TGTGCCAGCAAATCGGGGGAGACCCAGTACTTC.

This clonotype was picked up a small number of times. The chain carries TRBV7-9 and TRBJ1-4; 7 nucleotides match TRBD1. CDR1 is SEHNR, CDR2 FQNEAQ, per germline (reference sequence). The CDR3 sequence is 11 residues long. The ends lost 11 bases at V and 4 bases at J; junction bases unmatched: 1. CDR3 bases: TGTGCCGGACAGGTTAATGAAAAACTGTTTTTT. It yields the protein CAGQVNEKLFF.

This chain joins TRBV12-3 or TRBV12-4 and TRBJ2-3; D perhaps matches TRBD2 (6 bases). CDR3 length equals 13 residues. V lost 8 bases and J lost 2, with 11 bases in between. The CDR3 nucleotides are TGTGCCAGCGCGGGGCCCCCCACAGATACGCAGTATTTT. Translating it yields CASAGPPTDTQYF.

The chain has TRBV2 and TRBJ2-5; 7 bases map to TRBD2. Trimming removed 6 bases from V and 0 bases from J; junction bases left unmatched: 7. CDR3 length: 15 amino acids. The V gene's germline CDR1 is SNHLY and CDR2 FYNNEI. The CDR3 sequence: CASSGGTSYQETQYF. CDR3 coding DNA: TGTGCCAGCAGCGGGGGGACCTCGTACCAAGAGACCCAGTACTTC.

The rearrangement uses TRBV7-8 and TRBJ2-1; 11 nucleotides match TRBD1. Trimming cost V 5 bases and J 7 bases; bases outside gene matches: 4. The CDR3 extends over 14 amino acids. Looked up from germline, CDR1 is SGHVS and CDR2 is FQNEAQ. CDR3 nucleotide sequence: TGTGCCAGCAGCCATGGACAGGGGGCTAATGAGCAGTTCTTC. The encoded protein is CASSHGQGANEQFF.

This clonotype has more than one count but fewer than ten. J is TRBJ2-7 and V is TRBV6-1; 9 nucleotides match TRBD2. The CDR3 runs to 14 residues. Germline trimming cut 7 bases from V and 4 bases from J; bases unmatched to any gene: 8. The germline V gene has CDR1 MNHNS and CDR2 SASEGT. DNA of the CDR3: TGTGCCAGCACCCCCCTAGCGGGGTCTTACGAGCAGTACTTC. Amino acids: CASTPLAGSYEQYF.

This clonotype was seen more than once but under ten times. J is TRBJ1-1 and V is TRBV11-2, with D unresolved. Trimming stripped 2 bases from V and 0 bases from J, with 13 bases between. Germline assignment: CDR1 SGHAT and CDR2 FQNNGV. The CDR3 totals 16 residues. The CDR3 is CASSLYPRVLNTEAFF. The CDR3 nucleotides are TGTGCCAGCAGCTTATACCCGAGGGTCTTGAACACTGAAGCTTTCTTT. The full variable domain, in which reference TRBV11-2 and TRBJ1-1 provide the parts outside the CDR3, is EAGVAQSPRYKIIEKRQSVAFWCNPISGHATLYWYQQILGQGPKLLIQFQNNGVVDDSQLPKDRFSAERLKGVDSTLKIQPAKLEDSAVYLCASSLYPRVLNTEAFFGQGTRLTVV.